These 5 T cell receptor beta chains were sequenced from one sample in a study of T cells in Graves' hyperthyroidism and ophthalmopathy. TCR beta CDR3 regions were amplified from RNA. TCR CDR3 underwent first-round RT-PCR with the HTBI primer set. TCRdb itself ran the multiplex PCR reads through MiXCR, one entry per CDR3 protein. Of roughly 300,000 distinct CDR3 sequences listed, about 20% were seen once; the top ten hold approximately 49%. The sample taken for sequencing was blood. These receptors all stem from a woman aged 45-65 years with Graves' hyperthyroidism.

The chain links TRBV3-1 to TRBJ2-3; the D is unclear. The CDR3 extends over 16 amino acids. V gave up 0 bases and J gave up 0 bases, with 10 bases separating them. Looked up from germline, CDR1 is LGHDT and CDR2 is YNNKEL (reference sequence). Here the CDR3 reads CASSQDVEFSTDTQYF. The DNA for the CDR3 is TGTGCCAGCAGCCAAGATGTGGAGTTCAGCACAGATACGCAGTATTTT.

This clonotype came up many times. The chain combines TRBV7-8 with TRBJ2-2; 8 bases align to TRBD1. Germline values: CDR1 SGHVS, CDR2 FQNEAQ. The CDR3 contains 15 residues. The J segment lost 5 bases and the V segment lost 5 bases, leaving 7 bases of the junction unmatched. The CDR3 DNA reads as TGTGCCAGCAGCCCTAGGACAGGGAGGACCGGGGAGCTGTTTTTT. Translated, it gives CASSPRTGRTGELFF.

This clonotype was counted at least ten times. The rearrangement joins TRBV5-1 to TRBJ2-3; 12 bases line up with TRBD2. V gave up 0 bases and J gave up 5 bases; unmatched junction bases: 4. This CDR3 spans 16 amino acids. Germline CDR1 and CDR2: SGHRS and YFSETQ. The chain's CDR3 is CASSLALAGGEDTQYF. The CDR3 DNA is TGCGCCAGCAGCTTGGCACTAGCGGGAGGTGAAGATACGCAGTATTTT. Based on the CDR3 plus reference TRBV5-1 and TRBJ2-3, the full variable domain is KAGVTQTPRYLIKTRGQQVTLSCSPISGHRSVSWYQQTPGQGLQFLFEYFSETQRNKGNFPGRFSGRQFSNSRSEMNVSTLELGDSALYLCASSLALAGGEDTQYFGPGTRLTVL.

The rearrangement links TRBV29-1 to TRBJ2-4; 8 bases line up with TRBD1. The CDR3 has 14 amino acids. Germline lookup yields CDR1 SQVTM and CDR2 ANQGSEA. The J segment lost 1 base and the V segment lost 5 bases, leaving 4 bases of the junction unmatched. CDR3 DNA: TGCAGCGTTTCGGACAGGGCTGCCAAAAACATTCAGTACTTC. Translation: CSVSDRAAKNIQYF.

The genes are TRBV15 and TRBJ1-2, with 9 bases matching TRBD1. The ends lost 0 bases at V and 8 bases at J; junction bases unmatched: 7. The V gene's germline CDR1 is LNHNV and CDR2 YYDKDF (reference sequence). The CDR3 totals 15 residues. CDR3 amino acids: CATSRDSTGGRGYTF. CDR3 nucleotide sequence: TGTGCCACCAGCAGAGATTCGACAGGGGGAAGAGGCTACACCTTC.